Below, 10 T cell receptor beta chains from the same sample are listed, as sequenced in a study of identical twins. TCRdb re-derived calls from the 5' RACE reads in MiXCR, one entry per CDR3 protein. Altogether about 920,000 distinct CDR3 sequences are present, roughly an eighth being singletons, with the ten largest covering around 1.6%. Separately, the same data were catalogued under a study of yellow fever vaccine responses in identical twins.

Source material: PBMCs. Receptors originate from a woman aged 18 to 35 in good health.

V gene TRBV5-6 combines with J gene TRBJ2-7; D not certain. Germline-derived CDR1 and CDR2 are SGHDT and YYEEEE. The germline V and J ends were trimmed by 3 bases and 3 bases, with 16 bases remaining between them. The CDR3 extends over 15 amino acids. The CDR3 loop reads CASSYLSGNFYEQYF. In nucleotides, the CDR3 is TGTGCCAGCAGCTACTTATCGGGCAACTTCTACGAGCAGTACTTC.

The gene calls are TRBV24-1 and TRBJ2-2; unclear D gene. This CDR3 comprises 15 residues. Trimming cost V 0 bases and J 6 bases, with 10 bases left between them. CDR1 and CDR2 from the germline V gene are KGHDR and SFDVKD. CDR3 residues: CATSDLPRASGELFF. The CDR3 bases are TGTGCCACCAGTGATTTGCCCCGGGCATCCGGGGAGCTGTTTTTT.

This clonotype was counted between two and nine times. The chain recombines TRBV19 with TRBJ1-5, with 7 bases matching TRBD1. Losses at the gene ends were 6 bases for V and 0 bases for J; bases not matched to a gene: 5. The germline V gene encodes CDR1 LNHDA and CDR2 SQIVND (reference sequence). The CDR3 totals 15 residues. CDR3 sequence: CASRDRISSNQPQHF. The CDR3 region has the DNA TGTGCCAGTAGGGACAGGATATCTAGCAATCAGCCCCAGCATTTT. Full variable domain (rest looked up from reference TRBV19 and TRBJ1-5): DGGITQSPKYLFRKEGQNVTLSCEQNLNHDAMYWYRQDPGQGLRLIYYSQIVNDFQKGDIAEGYSVSREKKESFPLTVTSAQKNPTAFYLCASRDRISSNQPQHFGDGTRLSIL.

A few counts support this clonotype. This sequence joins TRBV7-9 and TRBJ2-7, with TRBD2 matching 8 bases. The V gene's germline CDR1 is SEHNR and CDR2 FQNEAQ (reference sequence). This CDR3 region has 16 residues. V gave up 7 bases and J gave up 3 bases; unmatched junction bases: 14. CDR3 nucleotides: TGTGCCAGCACCCCCTCCCAGCGGGAGATGGACTACGAGCAGTACTTC. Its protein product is CASTPSQREMDYEQYF.

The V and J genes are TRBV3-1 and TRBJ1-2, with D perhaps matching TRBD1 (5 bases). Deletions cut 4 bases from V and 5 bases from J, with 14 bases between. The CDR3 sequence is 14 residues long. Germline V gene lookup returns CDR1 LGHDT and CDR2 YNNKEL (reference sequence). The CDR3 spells CASSPDGTGYGYTF. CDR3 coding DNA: TGTGCCAGCAGCCCGGACGGGACCGGGTATGGCTACACCTTC.

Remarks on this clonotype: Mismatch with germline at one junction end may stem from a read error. CDR3 coding DNA: TGTACCAGCAGTTTACTCTCCAGGGGGTTGGGCAGCAATCAGCCCCAGCATTTT. It translates to CTSSLLSRGLGSNQPQHF. This chain connects TRBV12-3 or TRBV12-4 to TRBJ1-5; 7 bases are a match to TRBD1. This CDR3 comprises 18 residues.

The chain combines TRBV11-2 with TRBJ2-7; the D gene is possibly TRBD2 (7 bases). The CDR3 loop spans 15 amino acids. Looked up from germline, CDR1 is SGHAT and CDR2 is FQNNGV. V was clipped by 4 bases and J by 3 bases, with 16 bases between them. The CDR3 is CASSSEGGRNYEQYF. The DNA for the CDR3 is TGTGCCAGCAGCTCCGAGGGGGGGAGGAACTACGAGCAGTACTTC. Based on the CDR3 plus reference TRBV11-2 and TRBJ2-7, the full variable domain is EAGVAQSPRYKIIEKRQSVAFWCNPISGHATLYWYQQILGQGPKLLIQFQNNGVVDDSQLPKDRFSAERLKGVDSTLKIQPAKLEDSAVYLCASSSEGGRNYEQYFGPGTRLTVT.

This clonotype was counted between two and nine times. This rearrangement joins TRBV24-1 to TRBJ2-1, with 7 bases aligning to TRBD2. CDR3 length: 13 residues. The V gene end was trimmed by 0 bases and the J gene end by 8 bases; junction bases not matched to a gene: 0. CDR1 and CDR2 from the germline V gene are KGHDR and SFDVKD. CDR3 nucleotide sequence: TGTGCCACCAGTGATTTGCGGGAGGATGAGCAGTTCTTC. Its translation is CATSDLREDEQFF.

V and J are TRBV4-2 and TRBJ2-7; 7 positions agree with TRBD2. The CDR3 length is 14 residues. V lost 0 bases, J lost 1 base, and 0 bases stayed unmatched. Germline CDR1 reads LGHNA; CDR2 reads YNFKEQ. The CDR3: CASSQEGGSYEQYF. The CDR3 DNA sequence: TGTGCCAGCAGCCAAGAGGGGGGGTCCTACGAGCAGTACTTC.

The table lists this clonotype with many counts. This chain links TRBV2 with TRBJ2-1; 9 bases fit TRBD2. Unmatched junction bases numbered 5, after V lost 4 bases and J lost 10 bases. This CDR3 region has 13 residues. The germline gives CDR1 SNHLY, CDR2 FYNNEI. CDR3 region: CASSVGREGEQFF. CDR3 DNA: TGTGCCAGCAGTGTTGGGCGGGAGGGAGAGCAGTTCTTC. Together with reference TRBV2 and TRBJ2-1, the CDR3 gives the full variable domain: EPEVTQTPSHQVTQMGQEVILRCVPISNHLYFYWYRQILGQKVEFLVSFYNNEISEKSEIFDDQFSVERPDGSNFTLKIRSTKLEDSAMYFCASSVGREGEQFFGPGTRLTVL.